This is a list of T cell receptor beta chains from one sample in a study of blood T cell repertoires in COVID-19. Sequencing used immunoSEQ multiplex PCR; TCRdb keeps in-frame clones, though not all of them. The sample has around 41,000 clones, approximately 81% seen once. Sequencing was carried out using peripheral blood. Source of these receptors: a human donor in a cohort sampled during active COVID-19. Both conserved end residues are trimmed from each CDR3.

v_gene,CDR3aa
TRBV10-2,ASGARTGEGGNTEAF
TRBV25-1,ASPTGSGTDTQY
TRBV6-6,ASSWRQDTQY
TRBV6-1,ASSDPSRETQY
TRBV5-1,ASSPTGQGGEKLF
TRBV28,ATTTTMNTEAF
TRBV19,ASSRARQGTMPEAF
TRBV5-1,ASSLDPAGQGTQY
TRBV4-2,ASSQPTGGVDGYT
TRBV5-1,ASSLGSGGAYQETQY
TRBV12-5,ASGFDGKAYEQY
TRBV6-5,ASSLQGSNEKLF
TRBV4-1,ASSQEAADRRSPLH
TRBV18,ASSPRTGNEQF
TRBV13,ASSLGQNYGYT
TRBV10-3,AISARKGNPGGAGELF
TRBV5-1,ASSGKWDTSPLTPYEQY
TRBV6-5,ASRDRGKNIQY
TRBV4-1,ASSQHTDRGYEQY
TRBV2,ASQPRAGTEAF
TRBV18,ASSPAGSGGAEAF
TRBV18,ASSPVGTDYEQY
TRBV19,ASSRGREVFEQY
TRBV19,ASSIGGQSTNEKLF